The 8 T cell receptor beta chains given below trace back to one sample, sequenced in a study of blood T cell repertoires in COVID-19. The data were produced by immunoSEQ multiplex PCR, yet TCRdb's version contains in-frame clones alone and is incomplete. The sample shows 200,000 or so clones, around nine tenths of them seen only once. The material sequenced was peripheral blood. All receptors come from a middle-aged man with COVID-19, enrolled during active disease.

The gene calls are TRBV7-2 and TRBJ2-5, with D possibly being TRBD1 (6 bases). The CDR3 sequence is 14 residues long. V lost 4 bases, J lost 5 bases, and 14 bases lay in between. Germline V lookup: CDR1 SGHTA, CDR2 FQGNSA. CDR3 in DNA: TGTGCCAGCAGCTCCAGCAGGGGATGGGAGACCCAGTACTTC. Translation gives CASSSSRGWETQYF.

This chain connects TRBV19 to TRBJ1-2; D uncertain. CDR1 LNHDA and CDR2 SQIVND come from the germline V gene (reference sequence). V lost 1 base, J lost 1 base, and 16 bases lay in between. This CDR3 has 17 amino acids. The CDR3 sequence is CASSIVFRGPINYGYTF. For the CDR3, the DNA is TGTGCCAGTAGTATAGTATTTAGAGGGCCGATTAACTATGGCTACACCTTC.

This sequence joins TRBV14 and TRBJ2-7; 7 bases line up with TRBD1. Losses at the gene ends were 6 bases for V and 3 bases for J; bases not matched to a gene: 8. CDR3 length: 14 amino acids. Germline V CDR1 and CDR2: SGHDN, FVKESK. The CDR3 region has the DNA TGTGCCAGCAGTATCGGGACAGTTCACTACGAGCAGTACTTC. Translating gives CASSIGTVHYEQYF.

The chain uses TRBV6-5 and TRBJ2-3; D is ambiguous. V was cut by 0 bases and J by 0 bases, with 7 bases left in between. CDR3 size: 15 residues. Germline CDR1 is MNHEY and CDR2 is SVGAGI. In DNA form, the CDR3 reads TGTGCCAGCAGTTACTCCGGAGCTAGCACAGATACGCAGTATTTT. It is translated as CASSYSGASTDTQYF.

The V and J genes are TRBV6-1 and TRBJ2-1; 10 bases agree with TRBD2. J gave up 4 bases and V 1 base, and 4 bases lay outside the gene matches. Per the germline V gene, CDR1 is MNHNS and CDR2 is SASEGT. The CDR3 covers 16 residues. The CDR3 DNA reads TGTGCCAGCAGTGAAGGGCTAGCGGGGGTTTACAATGAGCAGTTCTTC. Amino acids: CASSEGLAGVYNEQFF.

The gene calls are TRBV29-1 and TRBJ2-1; D possibly corresponds to TRBD2 (6 bases). Germline CDR1 and CDR2: SQVTM and ANQGSEA. V dropped 7 bases and J dropped 9 bases, with 16 bases sitting between them. The CDR3 runs to 12 residues. The CDR3 protein is CSAGLRWAEQFF. DNA for the CDR3: TGCAGCGCGGGACTCAGGTGGGCTGAGCAGTTCTTC.

This clone has only one observation. This sequence joins TRBV6-1 and TRBJ2-7; possibly TRBD2 for D (5 bases). Germline V CDR1 and CDR2: MNHNS, SASEGT. V was shortened by 3 bases and J by 2 bases, with 8 bases between the two germline ends. The CDR3 totals 13 residues. CDR3 protein: CASSEGRAYEQYF. CDR3 sequence (DNA): TGTGCCAGCAGTGAGGGGAGAGCCTACGAGCAGTACTTC.

V gene TRBV7-2 combines with J gene TRBJ2-1; D remains ambiguous. Trimming left V 5 bases short and J 3 bases short, with 8 bases between. This CDR3 is 13 amino acids long. Germline values: CDR1 SGHTA, CDR2 FQGNSA. The chain's CDR3 is CASSPQFYNEQFF. In nucleotides, the CDR3 is TGTGCCAGCAGCCCCCAATTCTACAATGAGCAGTTCTTC.